Shown below are 11 T cell receptor beta chains from a single sample sequenced in a study of blood T cell repertoires in COVID-19. Using immunoSEQ multiplex PCR, the repertoire was profiled, and TCRdb retains in-frame clones only, with some absent. Found here are 80,000 to 85,000 clones, just over 85% of them singletons; the top ten hold roughly 5%. The specimen sequenced was peripheral blood. All receptors derive from a woman older than 75 with acute or convalescent COVID-19.

The gene calls are TRBV10-3 and TRBJ1-5, with 8 bases matching TRBD1. The junction had 12 bases not matched to a gene; V was cut back by 10 bases and J by 4 bases. Germline V CDR1 and CDR2: ENHRY, SYGVKD. The CDR3 has 15 amino acids. The CDR3 protein is CATAPPGGFNQPQHF. The DNA for the CDR3 is TGTGCCACCGCCCCTCCAGGGGGCTTTAATCAGCCCCAGCATTTT.

This chain connects TRBV30 to TRBJ1-1, with 8 bases identical to TRBD1. CDR3 length: 15 residues. The germline CDR1 and CDR2 sequences are GTSNPN and SVGIG (reference sequence). The V gene end was trimmed by 3 bases and the J gene end by 7 bases; junction bases not matched to a gene: 13. This chain's CDR3 is CAWRVWPGQANEAFF. CDR3 coding DNA: TGTGCCTGGAGAGTGTGGCCGGGACAGGCGAATGAAGCTTTCTTT. The full variable domain, with the rest looked up from reference TRBV30 and TRBJ1-1, is SQTIHQWPATLVQPVGSPLSLECTVEGTSNPNLYWYRQAAGRGLQLLFYSVGIGQISSEVPQNLSASRPQDRQFILSSKKLLLSDSGFYLCAWRVWPGQANEAFFGQGTRLTVV.

The chain recombines TRBV3-1 (or the pseudogene TRBV3-2) with TRBJ2-1, with a tentative D call TRBD2 (5 bases). V was clipped by 2 bases and J by 10 bases, with 9 bases between them. CDR1 is LGHDT and CDR2 is YNNKEL in the germline V gene (reference sequence). The CDR3 covers 12 residues. The CDR3 loop is CASSQTTGEQFF. CDR3 bases: TGTGCCAGCAGCCAAACAACGGGGGAGCAGTTCTTC.

This rearrangement joins TRBV2 to TRBJ1-4; possible D gene TRBD1, 5 bases. Trimming took off 6 bases at V and 8 bases at J, with 10 bases between the two ends. Germline CDR1 and CDR2: SNHLY and FYNNEI. The CDR3 length is 12 residues. The CDR3 region has the DNA TGTGCCAGCAGGGGACTGGGGGAAAAACTGTTTTTT. It codes for CASRGLGEKLFF.

The V gene is TRBV2, the J gene TRBJ1-5, with D unresolved. Germline assignment: CDR1 SNHLY and CDR2 FYNNEI. V lost 2 bases and J 4 bases, leaving 9 bases between the germline ends. The CDR3 has 14 residues. This CDR3 is CASSELTRNQPQHF. DNA for the CDR3: TGTGCCAGCAGTGAATTAACAAGAAATCAGCCCCAGCATTTT.

The chain links TRBV12-5 to TRBJ2-3, with a possible D match to TRBD2 (5 bases). Trimming took 1 base from V and 6 from J, leaving 5 bases between them. This CDR3 region has 12 residues. Germline assignment: CDR1 LGHNT and CDR2 FRNRAP. In DNA form, the CDR3 reads TGTGCTAGTGGTTTGGGGGAGGATACGCAGTATTTT. Translation: CASGLGEDTQYF.

This sequence joins TRBV27 and TRBJ2-3; 8 bases fit TRBD2. This CDR3 is built from 17 residues. V trimming: 3 bases; J trimming: 0 bases; junction bases outside the gene matches: 8. Per the germline V gene, CDR1 is MNHEY and CDR2 is SMNVEV (reference sequence). CDR3 coding DNA: TGTGCCAGCAGTTTGGGGTCTAGCGGGCGCAGCACAGATACGCAGTATTTT. The encoded protein is CASSLGSSGRSTDTQYF.

The chain joins TRBV2 to TRBJ2-3; 13 bases match TRBD2. Per the germline V gene, CDR1 is SNHLY and CDR2 is FYNNEI. The CDR3 is 13 residues long. V shed 6 bases, J shed 6 bases, and the junction held 0 bases outside the gene matches. The CDR3 sequence is CASRGLAGDTQYF. The DNA for the CDR3 is TGTGCCAGCAGGGGACTAGCGGGGGATACGCAGTATTTT.

The chain carries TRBV30 and TRBJ2-5; TRBD2 matches at 9 bases. The CDR3 has 15 amino acids. The V segment lost 0 bases and the J segment 2 bases; nucleotides outside the gene matches: 4. Germline V gene data show CDR1 as GTSNPN and CDR2 as SVGIG (reference sequence). This CDR3 is CAWSVSGGLQETQYF. DNA for the CDR3: TGTGCCTGGAGTGTAAGCGGGGGGCTTCAAGAGACCCAGTACTTC. The full variable domain, in which reference TRBV30 and TRBJ2-5 provide the parts outside the CDR3, is SQTIHQWPATLVQPVGSPLSLECTVEGTSNPNLYWYRQAAGRGLQLLFYSVGIGQISSEVPQNLSASRPQDRQFILSSKKLLLSDSGFYLCAWSVSGGLQETQYFGPGTRLLVL.

The V and J genes are TRBV7-9 and TRBJ2-5, with TRBD2 as a possible D gene (7 bases). Germline V gives CDR1 SEHNR, CDR2 FQNEAQ (reference sequence). The CDR3 loop spans 16 amino acids. With 5 bases removed from V and 4 bases from J, the gap between germline ends came to 20 bases. The CDR3 DNA sequence: TGTGCCAGCAGCCCCGCCGGGCGGGGGCGCGGAGAGACCCAGTACTTC. It translates to CASSPAGRGRGETQYF.

This chain uses TRBV19 with TRBJ2-3; possibly TRBD2 for D (6 bases). This CDR3 is built from 16 residues. CDR1 is LNHDA, CDR2 SQIVND, per germline (reference sequence). The V end was cut by 3 bases, the J end by 0 bases, with 13 bases between. CDR3 sequence (DNA): TGTGCCAGTAGTATCCCAGCGGGTGAGAGCACAGATACGCAGTATTTT. Translation gives CASSIPAGESTDTQYF.